These T cell receptor beta chains were read from a single sample in a study of early stage breast cancer tumors. Using immunoSEQ multiplex PCR, the repertoire was profiled, and TCRdb retains in-frame clones only, with some absent. The table shows several thousand clones, with over 60% occurring only once. The material sequenced was breast tumor tissue. The receptors shown here come from a person aged 65-85 years with breast cancer. The CDR3 runs from the conserved cysteine through the conserved F or W. D genes are given only for firm matches. Size is omitted from some rows. Given values are once, few, many or a class for expanded clones.

cdr3_nt: TGCGCCAGCAGCCTGATTGACAGGGGATTGGACACCATATATTTT; cdr3_aa: CASSLIDRGLDTIYF; v_call: TRBV4-1; j_call: TRBJ1-3; d_call: TRBD1; clone_size: .
cdr3_nt: TGTGCCAGCAGCTTAGTTCCAGGGGGCGGCACAGATACGCAGTATTTT; cdr3_aa: CASSLVPGGGTDTQYF; v_call: TRBV7-2; j_call: TRBJ2-3; d_call: TRBD1; clone_size: .
cdr3_nt: TGTGCCAGCAGTTTTTGGAGAACCGGGGAGCTGTTTTTT; cdr3_aa: CASSFWRTGELFF; v_call: TRBV27; j_call: TRBJ2-2; d_call: .; clone_size: .
cdr3_nt: TGTGCCAGCAGTCCACAGGGGGCCAGGTACGAGCAGTACTTC; cdr3_aa: CASSPQGARYEQYF; v_call: TRBV28; j_call: TRBJ2-7; d_call: TRBD1; clone_size: .
cdr3_nt: TGTGCCAGCAGCTTTAAAACAACTAATGAAAAACTGTTTTTT; cdr3_aa: CASSFKTTNEKLFF; v_call: TRBV13; j_call: TRBJ1-4; d_call: .; clone_size: few
cdr3_nt: TGTGCCAGCAGCGTAGGTGGTAGCGGGGGGGCAGAGTACCAAGAGACCCAGTACTTC; cdr3_aa: CASSVGGSGGAEYQETQYF; v_call: TRBV9; j_call: TRBJ2-5; d_call: TRBD2; clone_size: .
cdr3_nt: TGTGCCAGCAGCGTAGGGGGAGACACTGAAGCTTTCTTT; cdr3_aa: CASSVGGDTEAFF; v_call: TRBV9; j_call: TRBJ1-1; d_call: .; clone_size: few
cdr3_nt: TGTGCCAGCAGCCCTCTGATGGAGCGGGCCTCCTACGAGCAGTACTTC; cdr3_aa: CASSPLMERASYEQYF; v_call: TRBV4-2; j_call: TRBJ2-7; d_call: .; clone_size: .
cdr3_nt: TGTGCCAGCAGCTTAGCCCCGGGACTAGTAGGTACCGGGGAGCTGTTTTTT; cdr3_aa: CASSLAPGLVGTGELFF; v_call: TRBV11-3; j_call: TRBJ2-2; d_call: TRBD2; clone_size: .
cdr3_nt: TGTGCCAGCAGTGAATATTCTGGAGGGGAAAAACTGTTTTTT; cdr3_aa: CASSEYSGGEKLFF; v_call: TRBV25-1; j_call: TRBJ1-4; d_call: .; clone_size: .
cdr3_nt: TGTGCCAGCAGCGGGACAGGCAATCAGCCCCAGCATTTT; cdr3_aa: CASSGTGNQPQHF; v_call: TRBV7-9; j_call: TRBJ1-5; d_call: TRBD1; clone_size: .
cdr3_nt: TGTGCCAGCAGTTCGCCACTAGCGGGGACCAACGAGCAGTACTTC; cdr3_aa: CASSSPLAGTNEQYF; v_call: TRBV27; j_call: TRBJ2-7; d_call: TRBD2; clone_size: .
cdr3_nt: TGTGCCAGCAGCGCGACTAGCGTGGGAGAGACCCAGTACTTC; cdr3_aa: CASSATSVGETQYF; v_call: TRBV9; j_call: TRBJ2-5; d_call: TRBD2; clone_size: .
cdr3_nt: TGTGCCAGCACCGATCGAGAGGGGGGGGACTATGGCTACACCTTC; cdr3_aa: CASTDREGGDYGYTF; v_call: TRBV6-5; j_call: TRBJ1-2; d_call: .; clone_size: .
cdr3_nt: TGTGCCTCTCGGGACCCGGGAGGCAATGAGCAGTTCTTC; cdr3_aa: CASRDPGGNEQFF; v_call: TRBV2; j_call: TRBJ2-1; d_call: TRBD2; clone_size: .
cdr3_nt: TGTGCCAGCAGCCAAGCAATAGATGAGCAGTTCTTC; cdr3_aa: CASSQAIDEQFF; v_call: TRBV4-2; j_call: TRBJ2-1; d_call: .; clone_size: .
cdr3_nt: TGTGCCAGCAGTCCTCTCGGGACAGCTATCTACGAGCAGTACTTC; cdr3_aa: CASSPLGTAIYEQYF; v_call: TRBV6-6; j_call: TRBJ2-7; d_call: TRBD1; clone_size: .
cdr3_nt: TGTGCCACCAGCATAGGGAGGCCTAATGAAAAACTGTTTTTT; cdr3_aa: CATSIGRPNEKLFF; v_call: TRBV15; j_call: TRBJ1-4; d_call: .; clone_size: .
cdr3_nt: TGTGCCAGCTCGCCGGCGGGGATAAGGGCAACTAATGAAAAACTGTTTTTT; cdr3_aa: CASSPAGIRATNEKLFF; v_call: TRBV18; j_call: TRBJ1-4; d_call: .; clone_size: .
cdr3_nt: TGTGCCAGCAGCGTAGTACCCACTAGCGGGGGGGAGGCGTATTTT; cdr3_aa: CASSVVPTSGGEAYF; v_call: TRBV9; j_call: TRBJ2-3; d_call: TRBD2; clone_size: .
cdr3_nt: TGCGCCAGCAGTCAATCGCGACAGTCCCAAAAGTACCAAGAGACCCAGTACTTC; cdr3_aa: CASSQSRQSQKYQETQYF; v_call: TRBV23-1; j_call: TRBJ2-5; d_call: .; clone_size: .
cdr3_nt: TGTGCCAGCAGCACACGACTAGACAATGAGCAGTTCTTC; cdr3_aa: CASSTRLDNEQFF; v_call: TRBV7-3; j_call: TRBJ2-1; d_call: .; clone_size: once
cdr3_nt: TGTGCCAGCAGTGAAGGGACAGCAGGAAATCAGCCCCAGCATTTT; cdr3_aa: CASSEGTAGNQPQHF; v_call: TRBV2; j_call: TRBJ1-5; d_call: .; clone_size: .
cdr3_nt: TGTGCCATCAGTGGGGAGCCGGGACAGCACACAGATACGCAGTATTTT; cdr3_aa: CAISGEPGQHTDTQYF; v_call: TRBV10-3; j_call: TRBJ2-3; d_call: TRBD1; clone_size: .
cdr3_nt: TGTGCCACCAGCAGAGATCTGGCCCCCTACGAGCAGTACTTC; cdr3_aa: CATSRDLAPYEQYF; v_call: TRBV15; j_call: TRBJ2-7; d_call: .; clone_size: .
cdr3_nt: TGTGCCAGCAGCCAAGGACAGCAAGAGACCCAGTACTTC; cdr3_aa: CASSQGQQETQYF; v_call: TRBV7-3; j_call: TRBJ2-5; d_call: .; clone_size: .
cdr3_nt: TGTGCCAGCAGTATTGGACAGGGAGATCAGCCCCAGCATTTT; cdr3_aa: CASSIGQGDQPQHF; v_call: TRBV28; j_call: TRBJ1-5; d_call: TRBD1; clone_size: .
cdr3_nt: TGTGCCAGCAGCTTCAGGGAATGGGGCACTGAAGCTTTCTTT; cdr3_aa: CASSFREWGTEAFF; v_call: TRBV7-8; j_call: TRBJ1-1; d_call: .; clone_size: .
cdr3_nt: TGCGCCAGCAGCTTCTTTTCTGCGGTCGAGCAGTACTTC; cdr3_aa: CASSFFSAVEQYF; v_call: TRBV5-1; j_call: TRBJ2-7; d_call: .; clone_size: .
cdr3_nt: TGTGCCAGCAGCAGTGGACAGAGCCAAACCACAGATACGCAGTATTTT; cdr3_aa: CASSSGQSQTTDTQYF; v_call: TRBV6-6; j_call: TRBJ2-3; d_call: .; clone_size: .
cdr3_nt: TGTGCCAGCAGCCCCGGGGGGGGGCCCTACGGTACAGATACGCAGTATTTT; cdr3_aa: CASSPGGGPYGTDTQYF; v_call: TRBV7-7; j_call: TRBJ2-3; d_call: TRBD2; clone_size: .
cdr3_nt: TGTGCCAGCAGTTACGTATCCGGGGAGCTGTTTTTT; cdr3_aa: CASSYVSGELFF; v_call: TRBV6-5; j_call: TRBJ2-2; d_call: .; clone_size: .
cdr3_nt: TGTGCCATCAGTGAGGGGACAGGAGCGAACACTGAAGCTTTCTTT; cdr3_aa: CAISEGTGANTEAFF; v_call: TRBV10-3; j_call: TRBJ1-1; d_call: TRBD1; clone_size: .
cdr3_nt: TGTGCCAGCAGCTTTTCGGGGTCGGCCGGGGAGCTGTTTTTT; cdr3_aa: CASSFSGSAGELFF; v_call: TRBV11-3; j_call: TRBJ2-2; d_call: .; clone_size: medium-sized
cdr3_nt: TGTGCCAGTAGTATTCCAGGGAACAGTGGAAACACCATATATTTT; cdr3_aa: CASSIPGNSGNTIYF; v_call: TRBV19; j_call: TRBJ1-3; d_call: .; clone_size: .
cdr3_nt: TGTGCCAGCAGCCGACCCGGGACAGGGTTTTCACCCCTCCACTTT; cdr3_aa: CASSRPGTGFSPLHF; v_call: TRBV14; j_call: TRBJ1-6; d_call: TRBD1; clone_size: .
cdr3_nt: TGTGCCAGCAGCGTATGGGGAGGAACTGAAGCTTTCTTT; cdr3_aa: CASSVWGGTEAFF; v_call: TRBV9; j_call: TRBJ1-1; d_call: .; clone_size: .
cdr3_nt: TGTGCCAGCAGCCCGCGGAGGGGCCATACAGATACGCAGTATTTT; cdr3_aa: CASSPRRGHTDTQYF; v_call: TRBV9; j_call: TRBJ2-3; d_call: .; clone_size: .
cdr3_nt: TGCGCCAGCAGCTTACGGACAGGGACTTACACTGAAGCTTTCTTT; cdr3_aa: CASSLRTGTYTEAFF; v_call: TRBV5-1; j_call: TRBJ1-1; d_call: TRBD1; clone_size: .
cdr3_nt: TGTGCCAGCAGCAATGGACTAGTCGACACCGGGGAGCTGTTTTTT; cdr3_aa: CASSNGLVDTGELFF; v_call: TRBV7-9; j_call: TRBJ2-2; d_call: TRBD2; clone_size: once